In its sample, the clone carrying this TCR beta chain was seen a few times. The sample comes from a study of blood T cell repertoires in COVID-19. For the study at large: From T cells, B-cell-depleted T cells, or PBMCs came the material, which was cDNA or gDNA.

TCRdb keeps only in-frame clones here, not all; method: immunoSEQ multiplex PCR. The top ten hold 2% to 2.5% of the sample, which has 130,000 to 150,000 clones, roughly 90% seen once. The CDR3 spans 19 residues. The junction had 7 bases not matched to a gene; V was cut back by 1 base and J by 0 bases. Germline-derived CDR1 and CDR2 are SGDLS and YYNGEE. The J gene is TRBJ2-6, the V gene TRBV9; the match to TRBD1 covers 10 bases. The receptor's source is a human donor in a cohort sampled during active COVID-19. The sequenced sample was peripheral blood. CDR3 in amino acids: CASSVRQGAYFSGANVLTF. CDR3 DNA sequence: TGTGCCAGCAGCGTACGACAGGGGGCATATTTCTCTGGGGCCAACGTCCTGACTTTC.